These 19 T cell receptor beta chains share one sample of origin, sequenced in a study of T cells in Graves' hyperthyroidism and ophthalmopathy (dated by TCRdb to between 2018 and 2021). Library construction relied on multiplex PCR. Sequencing was carried out with an Illumina HiSeq 2000. The TCR beta CDR3 regions were amplified from RNA transcripts. A first-round RT-PCR of the TCR CDR3 used the HTBI primer set with the Qiagen OneStep RT-PCR kit. TCRdb trimmed the raw reads at Q25, called clones with MiXCR and kept productive beta chains. For every CDR3 protein sequence, its rows merge into one entry that carries the most common genes and DNA. This sample has about 560,000 distinct CDR3 sequences in its table, and around 15% of those were observed once. In total, the top ten clones hold 18% of the sample. Input material: blood. The receptors originated from a young woman with Graves' hyperthyroidism.

This clonotype has a count of ten or more. V and J are TRBV20-1 and TRBJ2-7, with 11 nucleotides matching TRBD2. This CDR3 has 14 amino acids. In germline, CDR1 is DFQATT, CDR2 SNEGSKA (reference sequence). The trim removed 3 bases at V and 2 bases at J, leaving 3 bases unmatched. CDR3: CSASLLAGAYEQYF. The CDR3 DNA follows: TGCAGTGCTAGTCTACTAGCGGGAGCCTACGAGCAGTACTTC.

This clonotype showed up many times. The chain is built from TRBV7-8 and TRBJ1-5, with a possible D match to TRBD1 (5 bases). The V end lost 1 base, the J end lost 7 bases, and 17 bases lay between the germline ends. CDR3 length equals 16 residues. Germline loops: CDR1 SGHVS, CDR2 FQNEAQ. The CDR3 reads CASSLVRQRLTQPQHF. CDR3 in DNA: TGTGCCAGCAGCTTAGTTCGACAGAGACTCACGCAGCCCCAGCATTTT.

This clonotype has only one observation. This chain joins TRBV6-1 and TRBJ2-2; D remains ambiguous. This CDR3 contains 12 residues. Germline lookup yields CDR1 MNHNS and CDR2 SASEGT. V shed 6 bases and J shed 6 bases, with 8 bases lying between them. The CDR3 is CASRRKAGELFF. The CDR3 bases are TGTGCCAGCAGGCGCAAAGCCGGGGAGCTGTTTTTT.

This clonotype has only a few counts. This chain joins TRBV5-6 and TRBJ1-6; unclear D gene. Germline-derived CDR1 and CDR2 are SGHDT and YYEEEE. The CDR3 loop spans 14 amino acids. The germline V and J ends were trimmed by 4 bases and 14 bases, with 19 bases remaining between them. The CDR3, as DNA: TGTGCCAGCAGCGAAGGACCGAGGAGTGCTTCCCTCCACTTT. Its protein is CASSEGPRSASLHF.

This clonotype came up many times. This chain joins TRBV7-2 and TRBJ2-3; 7 nucleotides match TRBD2. There are 14 residues in the CDR3. Trimming removed 0 bases from V and 5 bases from J; junction bases left unmatched: 2. Germline CDR1 and CDR2: SGHTA and FQGNSA. The CDR3, as DNA: TGTGCCAGCAGCTTAGCTGGACTAGTAGATACGCAGTATTTT. Protein: CASSLAGLVDTQYF.

This clonotype has only a few counts. The chain carries TRBV27 and TRBJ1-5, with D perhaps TRBD1 (5 bases). Trimming removed 8 bases from V and 11 bases from J, with 28 bases in between. Looked up from germline, CDR1 is MNHEY and CDR2 is SMNVEV (reference sequence). The length of the CDR3 is 16 residues. This chain's CDR3 is CASSPGTPQFPRAQHF. Written as DNA, the CDR3 is TGTGCCAGCTCCCCCGGGACTCCCCAATTTCCTCGGGCCCAGCATTTT.

The chain couples TRBV20-1 to TRBJ2-7, with D hard to call. The germline CDR1 and CDR2 sequences are DFQATT and SNEGSKA (reference sequence). V lost 1 base to trimming and J lost 9 bases, with 13 bases between them. The CDR3 totals 12 residues. The CDR3 sequence: CSARVPRVGQYF. In DNA form, the CDR3 reads TGCAGTGCTAGAGTCCCCCGGGTAGGGCAGTACTTC.

This chain uses TRBV4-2 with TRBJ2-7, with D unclear. The CDR3 runs to 14 residues. CDR1 LGHNA and CDR2 YNFKEQ come from the germline V gene. V lost 4 bases to trimming and J lost 5 bases, with 15 bases between them. CDR3 amino acids: CASSRRNDRDEQYF. Written as DNA, the CDR3 is TGTGCCAGCAGCCGTCGCAACGATCGGGACGAGCAGTACTTC.

The gene calls are TRBV5-1 and TRBJ2-3; D uncertain. In germline, CDR1 is SGHRS, CDR2 YFSETQ. The V and J ends lost 5 bases and 1 base respectively, with 17 bases between them. The CDR3 spans 16 residues. As DNA, the CDR3 is TGCGCCAGCAGGATCAACCGGGCTCGGGGCACAGATACGCAGTATTTT. The encoded protein is CASRINRARGTDTQYF.

This clonotype was counted ten times or more. V gene TRBV7-2 combines with J gene TRBJ2-7, with TRBD2 matching 13 bases. Germline V lookup: CDR1 SGHTA, CDR2 FQGNSA. The CDR3 is 15 amino acids. The V segment lost 5 bases and the J segment 6 bases; nucleotides outside the gene matches: 7. The CDR3 sequence: CASSRTSGGYSEQYF. In DNA, the CDR3 is TGTGCCAGCAGCCGGACTAGCGGGGGCTATAGCGAGCAGTACTTC.

This clonotype was counted ten times or more. V gene TRBV28 combines with J gene TRBJ1-2; 11 bases fit TRBD1. The CDR3 consists of 15 residues. Germline CDR1 is MDHEN and CDR2 is SYDVKM. Losses at the gene ends were 5 bases for V and 7 bases for J; bases not matched to a gene: 9. The DNA of the CDR3 is TGTGCCAGCAGTAGATCCGGGACAGGGGGTCTTGGCTACACCTTC. This sequence encodes CASSRSGTGGLGYTF.

This clonotype was seen repeatedly, ten times or more. The chain has TRBV24-1 and TRBJ2-1, with TRBD2 identical over 11 bases. Per germline, CDR1 KGHDR and CDR2 SFDVKD. Trimming took 3 bases from V and 5 from J; bases not matched to a gene: 5. The CDR3 extends over 16 amino acids. This CDR3 is CATSDLSGRDHNEQFF. CDR3 nucleotides: TGTGCCACCAGTGATCTTAGCGGGAGGGACCACAATGAGCAGTTCTTC.

This clonotype was seen many times. This chain uses TRBV11-1 with TRBJ1-1; D call uncertain. Between the trimmed V and J ends, which lost 9 bases and 1 base, there was a span of 15 bases. The V gene's germline CDR1 is SGHAT and CDR2 FQDESV (reference sequence). The CDR3 is 14 residues long. The CDR3 coding sequence is TGTGCCAGTATTATGGGGTACGCGAACACTGAAGCTTTCTTT. It specifies CASIMGYANTEAFF.

This clonotype was counted a few times. The chain couples TRBV6-2 or TRBV6-3 to TRBJ1-3, with 7 bases aligning to TRBD1. CDR1 and CDR2 from the germline V gene are MNHEY and SVGEGT. This CDR3 contains 16 residues. Losses at the gene ends were 5 bases for V and 4 bases for J; bases not matched to a gene: 11. CDR3 amino acids: CASSKPSTGMGNTIYF. CDR3 DNA: TGTGCCAGCAGTAAACCCTCGACAGGGATGGGAAACACCATATATTTT.

The chain employs TRBV20-1 and TRBJ2-3; weak D call: TRBD2 (5 bases). Germline-derived CDR1 and CDR2 are DFQATT and SNEGSKA (reference sequence). The CDR3 runs 13 residues. V was cut by 6 bases and J by 8 bases, with 18 bases left in between. CDR3 protein: CSAKLGRATTQYF. CDR3 nucleotide sequence: TGCAGTGCCAAACTAGGACGGGCTACTACGCAGTATTTT.

The sample holds many counts of this clonotype. The chain combines TRBV28 with TRBJ1-1, with a weak D call TRBD1 (5 bases). CDR1 and CDR2 from the germline V gene are MDHEN and SYDVKM. Trimming took off 2 bases at V and 5 bases at J, with 9 bases between the two ends. The CDR3 is 13 residues long. CDR3: CASSLAGSTEAFF. Here the CDR3 DNA reads TGTGCCAGCAGTTTAGCAGGGTCTACTGAAGCTTTCTTT.

This clonotype was recorded at least ten times. This chain links TRBV27 with TRBJ2-7; TRBD2 matches at 13 bases. CDR1 and CDR2 from the germline V gene are MNHEY and SMNVEV (reference sequence). Losses at the gene ends were 5 bases for V and 7 bases for J; bases not matched to a gene: 14. The CDR3 spans 17 residues. The DNA for the CDR3 is TGTGCCAGCAGTCCGCGACAGGGCTTGGGACTAGCGGGAGAGCAGTACTTC. Amino acid sequence: CASSPRQGLGLAGEQYF.

In this sample, this clonotype turned up once. The V and J genes are TRBV10-3 and TRBJ1-2; tentative D call: TRBD1 (5 bases). This CDR3 is 13 amino acids long. The germline V and J ends were trimmed by 11 bases and 0 bases, with 13 bases remaining between them. Germline values: CDR1 ENHRY, CDR2 SYGVKD. This chain's CDR3 is CASAGDANYGYTF. Here the CDR3 DNA reads TGTGCCTCGGCGGGGGACGCTAACTATGGCTACACCTTC.

The genes are TRBV7-8 and TRBJ2-7; D is perhaps TRBD2 (6 bases). The germline CDR1 and CDR2 sequences are SGHVS and FQNEAQ. The CDR3 totals 15 residues. V gave up 5 bases and J gave up 5 bases, with 19 bases separating them. Here the CDR3 reads CASSQRVGRSDEQYF. The CDR3 coding sequence is TGTGCCAGCAGCCAAAGGGTCGGGAGATCGGACGAGCAGTACTTC.